This T cell receptor beta chain was sequenced during a study of identical twins. Study-level findings and limits: Where out-of-frame alpha sequences were twin-shared, they showed excess low generation probability. Zero-insertion analyses might be partly confounded by invariant T cells like MAIT and iNKT.

TCRdb passed the 5' RACE reads through MiXCR, listing each CDR3 protein once. The data hold about 690,000 distinct CDR3 sequences, with 5.5% to 6.5% observed a single time. This CDR3 spans 15 amino acids. Comment on this clonotype: Its cognate antigen is unknown.

This chain joins TRBV21-1 and TRBJ1-4; the table's TRBD1 call for D was not verified on the DNA. TRBV21-1 is termed a pseudogene. Sequencing was performed on naive T cells sorted from blood. This clonotype originated in a man aged 18 to 30 in good health. The CDR3 region has the DNA TGTGCCAGCAGCAACAGACAGGGGAAGAATGAAAAACTGTTTTTT. Its protein is CASSNRQGKNEKLFF.